These 8 T cell receptor beta chains share one sample of origin, sequenced in a study of blood T cell repertoires in COVID-19. Here immunoSEQ multiplex PCR was the method, and the copy in TCRdb shows in-frame clones only, minus some. The table lists about 190,000 clones, around 90% of them singletons. Sequenced: peripheral blood. The receptor set was obtained from a man aged 35-49 years with acute or convalescent COVID-19.

This clone was detected only once. The chain employs TRBV27 and TRBJ2-7, with D tentatively TRBD1 (6 bases). CDR3 length: 14 amino acids. Trimming took 6 bases from V and 9 from J, leaving 21 bases between them. Looked up from germline, CDR1 is MNHEY and CDR2 is SMNVEV (reference sequence). CDR3 residues: CASRPGVGLSMQYF. DNA of the CDR3: TGTGCCAGCAGGCCAGGGGTGGGGCTGTCGATGCAGTACTTC.

The rearrangement links TRBV7-2 to TRBJ1-2; D might be TRBD1 (5 bases). There are 15 residues in the CDR3. V shed 1 base and J shed 6 bases, with 15 bases lying between them. Per the germline V gene, CDR1 is SGHTA and CDR2 is FQGNSA. CDR3 sequence: CASSLDRGMGDGYTF. CDR3 DNA sequence: TGTGCCAGCAGCTTAGATCGGGGGATGGGCGATGGCTACACCTTC. Based on the CDR3 plus reference TRBV7-2 and TRBJ1-2, the full variable domain is GAGVSQSPSNKVTEKGKDVELRCDPISGHTALYWYRQSLGQGLEFLIYFQGNSAPDKSGLPSDRFSAERTGGSVSTLTIQRTQQEDSAVYLCASSLDRGMGDGYTFGSGTRLTVV.

Notes on this clone: The same CDR3 also results from other DNA sequences found in this sample. The chain combines TRBV5-1 with TRBJ1-1; D might be TRBD1 (5 bases). CDR1 SGHRS and CDR2 YFSETQ come from the germline V gene. V lost 0 bases, J lost 1 base, and 7 bases lay in between. This CDR3 has 14 amino acids. Written as DNA, the CDR3 is TGCGCCAGCAGCTTGGGGGGCACGAACACTGAAGCTTTCTTT. Protein sequence: CASSLGGTNTEAFF.

The rearrangement uses TRBV19 and TRBJ2-2; D may be TRBD2 (6 bases). Germline V gene sequence: CDR1 LNHDA, CDR2 SQIVND (reference sequence). The CDR3 runs 13 residues. Trimming stripped 11 bases from V and 4 bases from J, with 14 bases between. CDR3 bases: TGTGCCGGACGGGGGAGATCCACCGGGGAGCTGTTTTTT. It translates to CAGRGRSTGELFF.

This chain uses TRBV7-8 with TRBJ2-3; 10 positions agree with TRBD2. This CDR3 comprises 17 residues. Per germline, CDR1 SGHVS and CDR2 FQNEAQ. V shed 4 bases, J shed 2 bases, and the junction held 9 bases outside the gene matches. The DNA for the CDR3 is TGTGCCAGCAGCTCGAAGCGGGGGGGCCGAAACACAGATACGCAGTATTTT. As protein: CASSSKRGGRNTDTQYF.

This chain uses TRBV14 with TRBJ1-5; D gene uncertain. Germline CDR1 is SGHDN and CDR2 is FVKESK. The CDR3 spans 14 residues. V dropped 5 bases and J dropped 2 bases, with 10 bases sitting between them. DNA of the CDR3: TGTGCCAGCAGCATGCGCGAGGGCAATCAGCCCCAGCATTTT. The encoded protein is CASSMREGNQPQHF.

This chain joins TRBV18 and TRBJ1-1; 8 nucleotides line up with TRBD1. The CDR3 is 13 amino acids. Trimming at V came to 3 bases and at J to 5 bases, leaving 2 bases not matched to a gene. In germline, CDR1 is KGHSH, CDR2 LQKENI. In nucleotides, the CDR3 is TGTGCCAGCTCACCGACAGGGGCGACTGAAGCTTTCTTT. Translated, it gives CASSPTGATEAFF.

The gene calls are TRBV5-8 and TRBJ1-5; no firm D call. The length of the CDR3 is 13 residues. Between the trimmed V and J ends, which lost 0 bases and 11 bases, there was a span of 12 bases. Germline V gene lookup returns CDR1 SGHTS and CDR2 YDEGEE. CDR3 protein: CASSLVGALAQHF. CDR3 DNA: TGTGCCAGCAGCTTGGTGGGCGCTTTAGCCCAGCATTTT.